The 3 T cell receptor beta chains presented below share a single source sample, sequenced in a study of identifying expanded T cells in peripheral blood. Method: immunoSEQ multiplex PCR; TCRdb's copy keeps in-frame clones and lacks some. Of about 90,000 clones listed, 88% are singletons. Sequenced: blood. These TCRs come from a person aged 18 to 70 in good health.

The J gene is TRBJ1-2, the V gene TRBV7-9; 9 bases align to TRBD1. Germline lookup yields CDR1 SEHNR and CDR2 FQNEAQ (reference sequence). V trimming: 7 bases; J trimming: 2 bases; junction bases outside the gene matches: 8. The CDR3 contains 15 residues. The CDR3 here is CASTQSTGGNYGYTF. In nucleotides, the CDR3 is TGTGCCAGCACCCAAAGTACAGGGGGCAACTATGGCTACACCTTC.

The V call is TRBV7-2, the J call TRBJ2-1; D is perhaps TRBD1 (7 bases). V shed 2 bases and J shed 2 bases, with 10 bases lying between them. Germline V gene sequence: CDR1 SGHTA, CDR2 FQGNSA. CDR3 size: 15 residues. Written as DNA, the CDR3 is TGTGCCAGCAGCTTACAGGGGGGCACCTACAATGAGCAGTTCTTC. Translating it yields CASSLQGGTYNEQFF.

The CDR3 sequence is CASSLKTGNTEAFF. The CDR3, as DNA: TGTGCCAGCAGCCTAAAGACAGGGAACACTGAAGCTTTCTTT. The chain combines TRBV5-6 with TRBJ1-1; possibly TRBD1 for D (6 bases). This CDR3 has 14 residues. Germline loops: CDR1 SGHDT, CDR2 YYEEEE. Trimming removed 4 bases at V and 1 base at J, with 11 bases between.